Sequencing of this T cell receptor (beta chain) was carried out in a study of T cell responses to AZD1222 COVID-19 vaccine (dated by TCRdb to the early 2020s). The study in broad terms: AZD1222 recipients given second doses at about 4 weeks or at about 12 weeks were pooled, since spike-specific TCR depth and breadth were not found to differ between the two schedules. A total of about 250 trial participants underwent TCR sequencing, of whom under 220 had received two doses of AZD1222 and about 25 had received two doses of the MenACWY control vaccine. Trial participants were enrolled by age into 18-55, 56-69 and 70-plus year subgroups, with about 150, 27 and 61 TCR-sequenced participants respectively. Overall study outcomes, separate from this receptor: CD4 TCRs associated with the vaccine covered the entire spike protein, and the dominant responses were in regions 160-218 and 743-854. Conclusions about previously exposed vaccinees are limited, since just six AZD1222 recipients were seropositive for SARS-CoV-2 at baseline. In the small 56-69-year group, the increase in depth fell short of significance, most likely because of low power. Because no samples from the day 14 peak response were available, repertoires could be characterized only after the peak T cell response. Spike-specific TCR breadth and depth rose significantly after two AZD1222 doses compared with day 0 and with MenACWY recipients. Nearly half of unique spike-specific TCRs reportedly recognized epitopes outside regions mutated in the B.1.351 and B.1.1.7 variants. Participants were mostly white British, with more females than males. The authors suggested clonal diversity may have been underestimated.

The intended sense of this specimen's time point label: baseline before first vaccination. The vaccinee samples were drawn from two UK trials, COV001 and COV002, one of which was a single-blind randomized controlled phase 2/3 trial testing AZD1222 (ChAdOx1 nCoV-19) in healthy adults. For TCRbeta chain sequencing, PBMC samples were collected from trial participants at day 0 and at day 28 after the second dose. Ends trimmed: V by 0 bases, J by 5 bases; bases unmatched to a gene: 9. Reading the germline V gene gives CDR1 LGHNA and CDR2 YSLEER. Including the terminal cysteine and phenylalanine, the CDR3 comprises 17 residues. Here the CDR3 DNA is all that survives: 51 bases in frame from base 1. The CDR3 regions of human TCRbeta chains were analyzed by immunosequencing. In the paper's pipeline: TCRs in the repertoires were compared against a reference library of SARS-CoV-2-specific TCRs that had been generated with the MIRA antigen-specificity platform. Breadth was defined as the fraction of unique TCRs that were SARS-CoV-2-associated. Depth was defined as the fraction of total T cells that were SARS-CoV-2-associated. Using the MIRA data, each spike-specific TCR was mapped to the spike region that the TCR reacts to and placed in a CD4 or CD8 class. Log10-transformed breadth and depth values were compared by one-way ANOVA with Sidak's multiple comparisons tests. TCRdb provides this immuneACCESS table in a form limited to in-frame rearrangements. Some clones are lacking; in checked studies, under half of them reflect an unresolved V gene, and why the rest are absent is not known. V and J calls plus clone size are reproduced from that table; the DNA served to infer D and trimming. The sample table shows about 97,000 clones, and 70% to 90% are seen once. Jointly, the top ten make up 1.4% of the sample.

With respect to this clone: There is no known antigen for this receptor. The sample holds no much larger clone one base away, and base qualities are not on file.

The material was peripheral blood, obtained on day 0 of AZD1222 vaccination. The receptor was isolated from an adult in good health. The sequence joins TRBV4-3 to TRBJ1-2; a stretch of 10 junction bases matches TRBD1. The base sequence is TGCGCCAGCAGCCAAGATCAGGAATTGGACAGGGGGTATGGCTACACCTTC. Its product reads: CASSQDQELDRGYGYTF.